This T cell receptor (beta chain) comes out of a study of PD-1 blockade in classical Hodgkin lymphoma. Study information: Patients were administered nivolumab (3 mg/kg intravenously) every 2 weeks. General observations from the study: Repertoire differences have undefined causes, possibly disease activity or prior therapy.

A single count supports this clone. Its antigen remains unknown. Method: immunoSEQ multiplex PCR; TCRdb's copy keeps in-frame clones and lacks some. The sample has tens of thousands of clones, approximately 90% seen once. The CDR3 has 15 residues. Per germline, CDR1 SNHLY and CDR2 FYNNEI. The ends lost 11 bases at V and 0 bases at J; junction bases unmatched: 8. Time point given: cycle 4 day 1 (C4D1), after more than five weeks of nivolumab. All trial patients relapsed after autologous stem cell transplantation. Starting with thawed PBMCs, CD4+ T cells were purified by magnetic negative selection. Complete response, partial response or progressive disease was recorded as best response.

The chain employs TRBV2 and TRBJ2-3; 10 bases line up with TRBD2. The receptor's source is a human donor with classical Hodgkin lymphoma. This specimen consisted of CD4+ T cells from blood, obtained before the fourth cycle of nivolumab. CDR3 nucleotide sequence: TGTGCCGGGCCACTAGCGGGGACTAGCACAGATACGCAGTATTTT. As protein: CAGPLAGTSTDTQYF.